Described below is a single T cell receptor (beta chain) sequence and its context. As yet, its antigen is unknown. The data were obtained in a study of shared clonotypes between healthy human individuals. Unmatched junction bases numbered 4, after V lost 1 base and J lost 5 bases. Germline V CDR1 and CDR2: LGHNA, YNFKEQ. The CDR3 length is 15 residues. The protocol was immunoSEQ multiplex PCR, while the TCRdb copy is restricted to in-frame clones and leaves out a portion. The sample holds a few million clones, over 85% seen once. Notes on the study in general: Sharing across a handful of donors was seen in around 5% of naive CD4 clonotypes.

The sequence came from a man aged 18 to 29 in good health. Some clones in this sample may be carry-over from other donors' samples. The sequencing input was naive CD4+ T cells from PBMCs. The subset is: CD45RA+ positively selected. The gene calls are TRBV4-2 and TRBJ1-2; 10 positions agree with TRBD1. The CDR3 loop reads CASSQGQGAGYGYTF. Here the CDR3 DNA reads TGTGCCAGCAGCCAAGGACAGGGGGCAGGTTATGGCTACACCTTC.